This T cell receptor beta chain was retrieved from a study of T cell responses to AZD1222 COVID-19 vaccine. Germline values: CDR1 SGHRS, CDR2 YFSETQ. The CDR3 runs to 14 residues. Trimming removed 0 bases from V and 3 bases from J, with 10 bases in between. Clones were read by immunoSEQ multiplex PCR, and TCRdb kept only the in-frame ones, dropping some. The sample lists under 170,000 clones, 92% occurring once. This TCR was recovered from an adult who received the AZD1222 COVID-19 vaccine. The specimen comprised peripheral blood, sampled 28 days after the second AZD1222 dose. The genes are TRBV5-1 and TRBJ2-7; D remains ambiguous. The CDR3 spells CASSLVGGDYEQYF. CDR3 bases: TGCGCCAGCAGCTTGGTCGGTGGGGACTACGAGCAGTACTTC. Full variable domain (rest looked up from reference TRBV5-1 and TRBJ2-7): KAGVTQTPRYLIKTRGQQVTLSCSPISGHRSVSWYQQTPGQGLQFLFEYFSETQRNKGNFPGRFSGRQFSNSRSEMNVSTLELGDSALYLCASSLVGGDYEQYFGPGTRLTVT.